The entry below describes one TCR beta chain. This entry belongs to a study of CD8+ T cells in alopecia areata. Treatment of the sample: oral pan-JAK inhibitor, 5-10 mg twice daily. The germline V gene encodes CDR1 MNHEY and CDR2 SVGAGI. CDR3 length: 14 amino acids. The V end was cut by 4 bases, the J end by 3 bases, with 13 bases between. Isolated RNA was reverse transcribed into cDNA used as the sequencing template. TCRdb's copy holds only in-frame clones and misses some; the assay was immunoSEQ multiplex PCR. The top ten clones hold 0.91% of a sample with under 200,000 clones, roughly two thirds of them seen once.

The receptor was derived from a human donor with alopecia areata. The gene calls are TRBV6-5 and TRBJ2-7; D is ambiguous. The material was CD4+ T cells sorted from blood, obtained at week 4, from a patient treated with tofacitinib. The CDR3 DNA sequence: TGTGCCAGCAGTTTAGACGCCGTAGTCTACGAGCAGTACTTC. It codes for CASSLDAVVYEQYF.